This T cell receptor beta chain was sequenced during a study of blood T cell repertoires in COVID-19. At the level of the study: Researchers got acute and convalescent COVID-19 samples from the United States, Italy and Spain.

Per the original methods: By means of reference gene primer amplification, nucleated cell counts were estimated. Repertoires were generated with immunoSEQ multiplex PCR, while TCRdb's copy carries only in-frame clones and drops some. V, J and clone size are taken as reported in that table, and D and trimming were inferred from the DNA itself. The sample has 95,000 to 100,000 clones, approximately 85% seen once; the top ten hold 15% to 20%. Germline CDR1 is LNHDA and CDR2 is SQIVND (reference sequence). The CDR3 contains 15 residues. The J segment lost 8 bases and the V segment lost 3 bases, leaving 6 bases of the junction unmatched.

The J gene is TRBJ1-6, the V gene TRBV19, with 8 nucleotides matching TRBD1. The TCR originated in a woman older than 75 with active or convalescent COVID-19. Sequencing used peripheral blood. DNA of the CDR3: TGTGCCAGTAGTATCGGCCAGGGGGCCTATTCACCCCTCCACTTT. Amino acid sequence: CASSIGQGAYSPLHF.